By frequency in the sample, the clone carrying this T cell receptor (beta chain) is medium-sized. CDR3 length equals 15 residues. V was clipped by 4 bases and J by 4 bases; unmatched bases: 9. Naive CD4+ T cells were purified with Tregs depleted by CD25. The TRBV12-4/TRBJ1-2 clonotypes were amplified using barcode primers with ligated adaptors. TCRdb re-called the multiplex PCR reads through MiXCR, storing one row per CDR3 protein. Of roughly 2,500 distinct CDR3 sequences in the sample, about 4.6% are singletons; the top ten hold approximately 10%. This chain uses TRBV12-3 or TRBV12-4 with TRBJ1-2; 7 bases align to TRBD1. The sample was naive CD4+ T cells sorted from blood. The subset denotes: naive CD4+ T cells, CD4+CD45RA+CD25-. This sequence was found in a female donor with breast cancer. DNA for the CDR3: TGTGCCAGCAGTTCCCGGACAGGTTTATCCTATGGCTACACCTTC. Its protein product is CASSSRTGLSYGYTF.